Given below is one T cell receptor beta chain in context. Its matching antigen is unknown. Among the donors, all were healthy bone marrow donors. Researchers ran the PCR with 60 Vbeta and 13 Jbeta primers. In the authors' methods: In a later analysis, roughly 10 million of some 80 million unique beta chains occurred in at least two donors. The protocol was immunoSEQ multiplex PCR, while the TCRdb copy is restricted to in-frame clones and leaves out a portion. Clone size and V and J calls were adopted from that table, with D and trimming inferred from the DNA. The repertoire shows tens of thousands of clones; the top ten hold around 0.6%. The record originates from a study of cytomegalovirus exposure and HLA in healthy donors. Points from the study as a whole: Rarity characterized most TCR sequences, yet some public TCRs appeared in many donors. According to the study, roughly 180 TCR beta chains were cytomegalovirus-associated.

Trimming removed 7 bases at V and 2 bases at J, with 10 bases between. This CDR3 is 12 amino acids long. Germline loops: CDR1 SGHDT, CDR2 YYEEEE. The sequencing sample was made of PBMCs. The chain employs TRBV5-6 and TRBJ2-7, with unresolved D. This TCR derives from a man over 45 in good health and CMV-seronegative. The CDR3 DNA follows: TGTGCCAGCGGAACGGGTCCCTACGAGCAGTACTTC. This gives the protein CASGTGPYEQYF.